This TCR beta chain appears in the sequencing data of a study of glioma-infiltrating T cells. Study findings and constraints: Only very few CDR3 sequences appeared in both tissue and blood. Non-neoplastic patients had below-expected tissue-blood divergence, while all gliomas exceeded expectation.

This clonotype was seen repeatedly, ten times or more. Its antigen remains unknown. TCR alpha and beta CDR3 regions were amplified from RNA using iRepertoire nested multiplex PCR. Using its own MiXCR run on the multiplex PCR reads, TCRdb lists one record per CDR3 protein. Among fewer than 110,000 distinct CDR3 sequences listed, about 28% were seen once. This receptor was taken from a human donor with low-grade glioma or glioblastoma, undergoing nonglioma brain surgery, or in good health (not recorded which). Sequenced input: glioma tissue, nonneoplastic brain tissue, or PBMCs (not recorded which).

CDR3 bases: TGCGCCAGCAGCCCGAGAGGCCAGCGGGGCAACACCGGGGAGCTGTTTTTT. It translates to CASSPRGQRGNTGELFF. The genes are TRBV4-3 and TRBJ2-2; 7 bases align to TRBD2. The CDR3 is made up of 17 amino acids. V was pared by 4 bases and J by 2 bases, with 10 bases of the junction left unmatched. CDR1 and CDR2 from the germline V gene are LGHNA and YSLEER.